One sample yielded the 9 T cell receptor beta chains listed below, sequenced in a study of blood T cells in healthy people across ages. The use of a sample-barcoded 5' primer and a J-beta primer mix characterized a second PCR of about 7 to 12 cycles. TCRdb reprocessed the 5' RACE reads via MiXCR and lists one record per CDR3 protein. The sample includes over 1,500,000 distinct CDR3 sequences, 40% to 55% seen only once; the top ten take roughly 2.1%. Sequencing was done on a sample of blood. The receptor source for this set is a woman in her thirties or forties in good health.

The V and J genes are TRBV7-2 and TRBJ1-1, with TRBD1 as a possible D gene (6 bases). The CDR3 is 13 residues long. Per germline, CDR1 SGHTA and CDR2 FQGNSA. V gave up 5 bases and J gave up 10 bases, with 17 bases separating them. This chain's CDR3 is CASSPDPGGRAFF. In nucleotides, the CDR3 is TGTGCCAGCAGCCCCGACCCCGGGGGGCGAGCTTTCTTT.

CDR3 nucleotide sequence: TGCAGTGCTAGGTATGACTGGGACGGTGGCTACACCTTC. This codes for CSARYDWDGGYTF. This sequence joins TRBV20-1 and TRBJ1-2, with TRBD1 as a possible D gene (5 bases). CDR1 DFQATT and CDR2 SNEGSKA come from the germline V gene (reference sequence). V lost 3 bases and J lost 7, with 15 bases in between. CDR3 length: 13 amino acids.

The chain links TRBV3-1 to TRBJ1-2; TRBD1 matches 8 bases. CDR3 size: 15 residues. Trimming at V came to 1 base and at J to 4 bases, leaving 5 bases not matched to a gene. The V gene's germline CDR1 is LGHDT and CDR2 YNNKEL (reference sequence). The CDR3 nucleotides read TGTGCCAGCAGCCAAGTCCCAGGGGGCTCCTATGGCTACACCTTC. Translating gives CASSQVPGGSYGYTF.

V usage is TRBV13 and J usage is TRBJ2-5, with a possible D match to TRBD2 (5 bases). The V end was cut by 5 bases, the J end by 5 bases, with 18 bases between. Germline CDR1 PRHDT, CDR2 FYEKMQ (reference sequence). CDR3 length equals 15 residues. In DNA form, the CDR3 reads TGTGCCAGCAGCCCGTCGGAGTCGGGGAGCGAGACCCAGTACTTC. Translation: CASSPSESGSETQYF.

The chain recombines TRBV2 with TRBJ1-2, with a tentative D call TRBD1 (6 bases). Germline CDR1 SNHLY, CDR2 FYNNEI. Trimming stripped 11 bases from V and 2 bases from J, with 12 bases between. The CDR3 runs 12 residues. As DNA, the CDR3 is TGTGCCCTGAGGGACAACAACTATGGCTACACCTTC. This codes for CALRDNNYGYTF.

This clonotype has a handful of counts. V gene TRBV7-2 combines with J gene TRBJ2-5; 13 bases agree with TRBD2. Germline trimming cut 6 bases from V and 1 base from J; bases unmatched to any gene: 5. This CDR3 is 16 amino acids long. Germline loops: CDR1 SGHTA, CDR2 FQGNSA. CDR3 sequence reads: CASRKTSGGFQETQYF. The CDR3 bases are TGTGCCAGCAGAAAGACTAGCGGGGGGTTCCAAGAGACCCAGTACTTC.

In its sample, this clonotype was seen a few times. This chain uses TRBV6-2 or TRBV6-3 with TRBJ2-3, with 8 bases aligning to TRBD2. The trim removed 7 bases at V and 4 bases at J, leaving 7 bases unmatched. CDR3 length: 14 residues. Germline V gene data show CDR1 as MNHEY and CDR2 as SVGEGT. The DNA for the CDR3 is TGTGCCAGCAAACGGGGGGGCGAGGCAGATACGCAGTATTTT. The encoded protein is CASKRGGEADTQYF.

This clonotype is a singleton in its sample. A read error may account for a junction end that differs from germline. The chain combines TRBV28 with TRBJ2-4; D gene uncertain. Germline V lookup: CDR1 MDHEN, CDR2 SYDVKM. This CDR3 is 12 amino acids long. In nucleotides, the CDR3 is TGTGCCTGCAGTTATTTGGTAAATGAGCAGTACTTC. Translated: CACSYLVNEQYF.

The V gene is TRBV6-5, the J gene TRBJ2-7; a possible D gene is TRBD2 (5 bases). The germline V gene encodes CDR1 MNHEY and CDR2 SVGAGI. V was pared by 6 bases and J by 0 bases, with 12 bases between. The CDR3 consists of 14 residues. DNA of the CDR3: TGTGCCAGCAGAGAGGGCCCGAGCTCCTACGAGCAGTACTTC. It codes for CASREGPSSYEQYF.